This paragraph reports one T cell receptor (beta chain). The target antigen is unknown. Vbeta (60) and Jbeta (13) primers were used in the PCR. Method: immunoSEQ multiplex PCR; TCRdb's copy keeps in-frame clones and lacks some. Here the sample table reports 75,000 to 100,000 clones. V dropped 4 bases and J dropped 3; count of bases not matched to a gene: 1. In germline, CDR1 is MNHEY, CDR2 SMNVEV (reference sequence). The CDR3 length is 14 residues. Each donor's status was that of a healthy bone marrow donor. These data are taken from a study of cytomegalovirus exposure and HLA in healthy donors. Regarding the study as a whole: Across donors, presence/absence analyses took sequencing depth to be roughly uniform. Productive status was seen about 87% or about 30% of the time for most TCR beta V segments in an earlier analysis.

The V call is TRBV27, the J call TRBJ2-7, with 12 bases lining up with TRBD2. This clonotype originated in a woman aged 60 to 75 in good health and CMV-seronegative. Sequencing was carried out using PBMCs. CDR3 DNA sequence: TGTGCCAGCAGTTGGACTAGCGGGGACTACGAGCAGTACTTC. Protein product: CASSWTSGDYEQYF.